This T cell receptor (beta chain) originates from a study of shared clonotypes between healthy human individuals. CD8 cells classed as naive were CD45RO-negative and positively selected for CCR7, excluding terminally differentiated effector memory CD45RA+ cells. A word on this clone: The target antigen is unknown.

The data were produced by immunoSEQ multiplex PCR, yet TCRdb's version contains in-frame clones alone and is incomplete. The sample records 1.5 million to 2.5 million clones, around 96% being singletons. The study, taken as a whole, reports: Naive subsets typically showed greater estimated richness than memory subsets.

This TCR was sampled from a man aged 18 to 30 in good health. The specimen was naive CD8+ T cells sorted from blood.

The CDR3 coding sequence is TGTGCCACCAGCAGAGGAGCACCGGTGGAGCAGTACTTC. Translated, it gives CATSRGAPVEQYF. The chain links TRBV15 to TRBJ2-7; D unresolved. The CDR3 has 13 residues. V shed 1 base and J shed 7 bases, with 11 bases lying between them. Germline V gene sequence: CDR1 LNHNV, CDR2 YYDKDF (reference sequence). The variable domain in full, with the rest retrieved from reference TRBV15 and TRBJ2-7, is DAMVIQNPRYQVTQFGKPVTLSCSQTLNHNVMYWYQQKSSQAPKLLFHYYDKDFNNEADTPDNFQSRRPNTSFCFLDIRSPGLGDTAMYLCATSRGAPVEQYFGPGTRLTVT.